These 17 T cell receptor beta chains share one sample of origin, sequenced in a study of long-term antiretroviral therapy in people with HIV. The libraries were made with immunoSEQ v3.0 at survey level. Measured with immunoSEQ multiplex PCR; TCRdb has only the in-frame clones, and not every one. The profile shows some 15,000 clones, about 88% of them singletons. This specimen was unsorted PBMCs, taken 6.9 years after starting antiretroviral therapy. Every receptor here comes from a man in his fifties with HIV.

The CDR3 nucleotides read TGCGCCAGCAGCTTGGTCCTAGCGGGATTCACAGATACGCAGTATTTT. Translated, it gives CASSLVLAGFTDTQYF. This sequence joins TRBV5-1 and TRBJ2-3; 9 bases map to TRBD2. Germline loops: CDR1 SGHRS, CDR2 YFSETQ. The CDR3 contains 16 residues. V was clipped by 0 bases and J by 2 bases; unmatched bases: 4.

The chain uses TRBV5-4 and TRBJ2-6; a weak D match, TRBD2 (7 bases). V was pared by 3 bases and J by 0 bases, with 16 bases between. The V gene's germline CDR1 is SGHNT and CDR2 YYREEE (reference sequence). The CDR3 runs to 18 residues. The CDR3, as DNA: TGTGCCAGCAGCTCCCTGGGAGGGGGGTACTCTGGGGCCAACGTCCTGACTTTC. Its protein is CASSSLGGGYSGANVLTF. The full variable domain, with the rest looked up from reference TRBV5-4 and TRBJ2-6, is ETGVTQSPTHLIKTRGQQVTLRCSSQSGHNTVSWYQQALGQGPQFIFQYYREEENGRGNFPPRFSGLQFPNYSSELNVNALELDDSALYLCASSSLGGGYSGANVLTFGAGSRLTVL.

The V and J genes are TRBV20-1 and TRBJ2-7; D gene uncertain. Germline CDR1 reads DFQATT; CDR2 reads SNEGSKA (reference sequence). The CDR3 consists of 11 residues. The V end was cut by 5 bases, the J end by 2 bases, with 7 bases between. Here the CDR3 DNA reads TGCAGTGCTCCTAGAACCTACGAGCAGTACTTC. This encodes CSAPRTYEQYF.

The count of this clone is one. This chain uses TRBV7-2 with TRBJ2-1, with 9 bases lining up with TRBD1. CDR3 size: 16 residues. With V trimmed by 5 bases and J by 5 bases, 10 bases remained unmatched. Germline V lookup: CDR1 SGHTA, CDR2 FQGNSA. The CDR3 protein is CASSHTGTGPHNEQFF. The DNA for the CDR3 is TGTGCCAGCAGCCACACCGGGACAGGGCCCCACAATGAGCAGTTCTTC.

The chain uses TRBV7-9 and TRBJ2-7; no firm D call. Germline CDR1 SEHNR, CDR2 FQNEAQ (reference sequence). Trimming shortened V by 1 base and J by 6 bases, and 7 bases separated the two germline ends. The CDR3 has 12 residues. In nucleotides, the CDR3 is TGTGCCAGCAGCTTAGGTGCCCGCGAGCAGTACTTC. Translated, it gives CASSLGAREQYF. The full variable domain, rest sourced from reference TRBV7-9 and TRBJ2-7, is DTGVSQNPRHKITKRGQNVTFRCDPISEHNRLYWYRQTLGQGPEFLTYFQNEAQLEKSRLLSDRFSAERPKGSFSTLEIQRTEQGDSAMYLCASSLGAREQYFGPGTRLTVT.

V is TRBV7-6 and J is TRBJ1-5; D remains ambiguous. This CDR3 is 14 amino acids long. Trimming took 0 bases from V and 3 from J, leaving 6 bases between them. CDR1 is SGHVS and CDR2 is FNYEAQ in the germline V gene. The CDR3 spells CASSLALDNQPQHF. In nucleotides, the CDR3 is TGTGCCAGCAGCTTAGCGCTCGACAATCAGCCCCAGCATTTT.

The chain couples TRBV5-1 to TRBJ2-7; D may be TRBD1 (5 bases). The CDR3 runs to 15 residues. The V end lost 0 bases, the J end lost 5 bases, and 15 bases lay between the germline ends. CDR1 is SGHRS and CDR2 is YFSETQ in the germline V gene. CDR3 amino acids: CASSLVAGALNEQYF. As DNA, the CDR3 is TGCGCCAGCAGCTTGGTGGCTGGGGCGCTAAACGAGCAGTACTTC.

This chain links TRBV5-1 with TRBJ2-5, with 8 bases that match TRBD1. The CDR3 has 14 amino acids. Germline V CDR1 and CDR2: SGHRS, YFSETQ. V was clipped by 2 bases and J by 2 bases; unmatched bases: 2. In DNA form, the CDR3 reads TGCGCCAGCAGCTTATGGACAGGGCAAGAGACCCAGTACTTC. Amino acid sequence: CASSLWTGQETQYF.

The chain couples TRBV7-7 to TRBJ2-2; 9 bases are a match to TRBD1. Germline loops: CDR1 SSHAT, CDR2 FNYEAQ (reference sequence). V lost 0 bases and J lost 6; bases outside the gene matches: 5. The CDR3 has 16 amino acids. CDR3 DNA: TGTGCCAGCAGCTTAGCAGGGACAGGGAGAGCCGGGGAGCTGTTTTTT. Its translation: CASSLAGTGRAGELFF.

The CDR3 nucleotides read TGTGCCAGCAGTTTAGCGCGCGAGCAGTACTTC. Protein: CASSLAREQYF. The rearrangement joins TRBV28 to TRBJ2-7, with D uncertain. The CDR3 contains 11 residues. V was trimmed by 2 bases and J by 6 bases, leaving 5 bases between them. CDR1 and CDR2 (germline): MDHEN, SYDVKM.

This chain connects TRBV4-1 to TRBJ2-7, with D hard to call. The germline V gene has CDR1 MGHRA and CDR2 YSYEKL. CDR3 length: 15 residues. Deletions cut 2 bases from V and 0 bases from J, with 11 bases between. The CDR3 region is CASSQYVGSSYEQYF. CDR3 bases: TGCGCCAGCAGCCAATATGTTGGTTCCTCCTACGAGCAGTACTTC.

The chain uses TRBV28 and TRBJ2-1, with 10 bases matching TRBD2. Losses at the gene ends were 10 bases for V and 9 bases for J; bases not matched to a gene: 15. CDR3 length: 15 residues. Germline V gene sequence: CDR1 MDHEN, CDR2 SYDVKM. In nucleotides, the CDR3 is TGTGCCACCATCGGATCTAGCGGGAGTGGCGGTGAGCAGTTCTTC. Protein sequence: CATIGSSGSGGEQFF.

This clone was seen a few times. This chain uses TRBV6-5 with TRBJ2-7, with D tentatively TRBD2 (5 bases). Trimming pared 8 bases from V and 4 bases from J, leaving 18 bases between. The CDR3 contains 14 residues. Germline V gene data show CDR1 as MNHEY and CDR2 as SVGAGI. CDR3 coding DNA: TGTGCCAGCGAAGGAACACGGGGAACTTACGAGCAGTACTTC. This encodes CASEGTRGTYEQYF.

This clone was picked up one time. The CDR3 loop is CATSRTGGPQHF. CDR3 DNA sequence: TGTGCCACCAGCAGGACGGGCGGGCCCCAGCATTTT. The J gene is TRBJ1-5, the V gene TRBV15; D not certain. CDR1 and CDR2 (germline): LNHNV, YYDKDF (reference sequence). The V end lost 3 bases, the J end lost 9 bases, and 9 bases lay between the germline ends. The CDR3 spans 12 residues.

The CDR3 sequence: CASSAERGQGLSGNTIYF. The CDR3 nucleotides read TGTGCCAGCAGCGCTGAGAGGGGTCAGGGCCTCTCTGGAAACACCATATATTTT. The rearrangement uses TRBV9 and TRBJ1-3, with D maybe TRBD1 (5 bases). Trimming took 3 bases from V and 0 from J, leaving 19 bases between them. There are 18 residues in the CDR3. CDR1 is SGDLS and CDR2 is YYNGEE in the germline V gene.

The V and J genes are TRBV19 and TRBJ2-1, with 9 bases that match TRBD2. This CDR3 contains 15 residues. Trimming removed 6 bases from V and 3 bases from J; junction bases left unmatched: 6. The germline V gene has CDR1 LNHDA and CDR2 SQIVND (reference sequence). CDR3 sequence reads: CASRPGLANYNEQFF. As DNA, the CDR3 is TGTGCCAGTAGACCGGGACTAGCCAACTACAATGAGCAGTTCTTC.

This clone showed up just once. The CDR3 DNA follows: TGTGCCAGCAGCCGCTACTCCCCAGAGGGCCGCCGCTGCACCGGGGAGCTGTTTTTT. Translating gives CASSRYSPEGRRCTGELFF. This chain connects TRBV28 to TRBJ2-2; TRBD2 might be the D (5 bases). V lost 6 bases, J lost 4 bases, and 27 bases lay in between. CDR3 size: 19 residues. CDR1 is MDHEN and CDR2 is SYDVKM in the germline V gene.